This TCR beta chain is drawn from a study of T cell responses to AZD1222 COVID-19 vaccine. Study results and limitations: Among spike-specific TCRs, nearly half reportedly target unmutated variant regions. Along spike, vaccine-associated CD4 TCRs were found throughout, with dominance at 160-218 and 743-854. White British people made up most donors, females outnumbered males, and clonal diversity was possibly underestimated.

Concerning this clone: Antigen: not known.

The CDR3 has 13 amino acids. V was shortened by 1 base and J by 8 bases, with 11 bases between the two germline ends. Profiled with immunoSEQ multiplex PCR; TCRdb holds only in-frame clones, not every one. The data hold about 130,000 clones, with 88% observed a single time. The input for sequencing was peripheral blood, taken on day 0 of AZD1222 vaccination. The source is an adult in good health. The chain employs TRBV12-3 or TRBV12-4 and TRBJ1-2; D may be TRBD1 (6 bases). The CDR3, as DNA: TGTGCCAGCAGTTTAGGGGGCAGGGGAGGCTACACCTTC. Protein sequence: CASSLGGRGGYTF.